Listed here are 25 T cell receptor beta chains from one sample, sequenced in a study of CD4 T cells in lung cancer. Profiling relied on immunoSEQ multiplex PCR, and the TCRdb table lists in-frame clones only, not all of them. The repertoire holds about 10,000 clones, with over 50% as singletons. This lung tissue lay as far as possible from the tumor, at least 3 cm away. The sequencing input was normal lung tissue taken away from the tumor. All receptors come from a man in his 60s with non-small cell lung cancer.

This clone is judged medium-sized. This sequence joins TRBV13 and TRBJ2-5, with a possible D match to TRBD1 (6 bases). This CDR3 has 16 residues. Per the germline V gene, CDR1 is PRHDT and CDR2 is FYEKMQ (reference sequence). V lost 2 bases, J lost 5 bases, and 18 bases lay in between. CDR3 in amino acids: CASSLSGTGLVETQYF. The DNA for the CDR3 is TGTGCCAGCAGCTTATCGGGAACAGGGTTGGTCGAGACCCAGTACTTC.

The chain is built from TRBV2 and TRBJ2-3, with 9 bases lining up with TRBD2. The CDR3 runs 14 residues. V lost 6 bases, J lost 7 bases, and 8 bases stayed unmatched. The V gene's germline CDR1 is SNHLY and CDR2 FYNNEI. The CDR3 loop reads CASSLGLAGNTQYF. The DNA for the CDR3 is TGTGCCAGCAGCCTTGGGCTAGCGGGGAATACGCAGTATTTT.

The chain joins TRBV7-9 to TRBJ2-1, with D perhaps TRBD1 (6 bases). The CDR3 runs to 12 residues. Germline CDR1 SEHNR, CDR2 FQNEAQ (reference sequence). V lost 5 bases, J lost 5 bases, and 7 bases lay in between. CDR3 DNA: TGTGCCAGCAGCCACAGGGACAATGAGCAGTTCTTC. It encodes CASSHRDNEQFF.

This clone is a singleton in its sample. V is TRBV6-1 and J is TRBJ2-1; D remains unclear. The CDR3 contains 15 residues. Trimming took off 4 bases at V and 4 bases at J, with 14 bases between the two ends. From germline, CDR1 is MNHNS and CDR2 SASEGT. The CDR3 spells CASSGDSVSYNEQFF. CDR3 nucleotide sequence: TGTGCCAGCAGTGGAGACTCGGTTTCTTACAATGAGCAGTTCTTC.

The rearrangement uses TRBV6-5 and TRBJ2-2; 9 bases map to TRBD1. The CDR3 covers 15 residues. CDR1 is MNHEY and CDR2 is SVGAGI in the germline V gene. The V gene end was trimmed by 8 bases and the J gene end by 1 base; junction bases not matched to a gene: 5. This CDR3 reads CASWGQGGNTGELFF. The CDR3 bases are TGTGCCAGCTGGGGACAGGGTGGGAACACCGGGGAGCTGTTTTTT.

In this sample, this clone turned up a few times. The CDR3 region has the DNA TGTGCCAGCAGTACTGGCGTGGGCTATGGCGAGCAGTACTTC. It encodes CASSTGVGYGEQYF. The rearrangement links TRBV6-1 to TRBJ2-7; D not resolved. This CDR3 is built from 14 residues. Germline assignment: CDR1 MNHNS and CDR2 SASEGT. The V end lost 5 bases, the J end lost 6 bases, and 17 bases lay between the germline ends.

The genes are TRBV4-2 and TRBJ2-1; D possibly corresponds to TRBD2 (5 bases). Germline V gene data show CDR1 as LGHNA and CDR2 as YNFKEQ. The V and J ends lost 3 bases and 0 bases respectively, with 15 bases between them. This CDR3 spans 17 amino acids. The CDR3 protein is CASSHPLEPSSYNEQFF. Here the CDR3 DNA reads TGTGCCAGCAGCCATCCACTAGAGCCCAGCTCCTACAATGAGCAGTTCTTC.

The V and J genes are TRBV7-3 and TRBJ2-7, with 7 bases matching TRBD2. The CDR3 contains 14 residues. Germline V gives CDR1 SGHTA, CDR2 FQGTGA. The V and J ends lost 4 bases and 2 bases, in that order; junction bases with no gene match: 5. DNA of the CDR3: TGTGCCAGCAGCTACTCCGGGACTACCTACGAGCAGTACTTC. Its translation is CASSYSGTTYEQYF.

The V and J genes are TRBV27 and TRBJ1-1; TRBD1 might be the D (5 bases). V lost 0 bases and J 2 bases, leaving 10 bases between the germline ends. This CDR3 is 15 amino acids long. Germline V CDR1 and CDR2: MNHEY, SMNVEV (reference sequence). CDR3 sequence: CASSLSRQPNTEAFF. CDR3 sequence (DNA): TGTGCCAGCAGTTTATCCCGACAGCCTAACACTGAAGCTTTCTTT.

This chain joins TRBV7-7 and TRBJ2-1; 7 bases align to TRBD2. The germline CDR1 and CDR2 sequences are SSHAT and FNYEAQ (reference sequence). The CDR3 is 13 amino acids. V shed 1 base, J shed 7 bases, and the junction held 1 base outside the gene matches. The CDR3 protein is CASSLGLANEQFF. The CDR3 DNA sequence: TGTGCCAGCAGCTTAGGACTAGCAAATGAGCAGTTCTTC. The variable domain in full, completed from reference TRBV7-7 and TRBJ2-1, reads GAGVSQSPRYKVTKRGQDVTLRCDPISSHATLYWYQQALGQGPEFLTYFNYEAQPDKSGLPSDRFSAERPEGSISTLTIQRTEQRDSAMYRCASSLGLANEQFFGPGTRLTVL.

The V gene is TRBV7-2, the J gene TRBJ2-7; 11 bases map to TRBD2. Trimming cost V 4 bases and J 1 base; bases outside gene matches: 6. Germline loops: CDR1 SGHTA, CDR2 FQGNSA. This CDR3 region has 16 residues. CDR3 coding DNA: TGTGCCAGCAGCTCAGATAGCGGGAGGGCATCCTACGAGCAGTACTTC. Protein sequence: CASSSDSGRASYEQYF.

At least ten counts were recorded for this clone. The chain combines TRBV7-6 with TRBJ2-2, with 9 positions matching TRBD1. This CDR3 comprises 15 residues. V shed 5 bases, J shed 5 bases, and the junction held 6 bases outside the gene matches. Germline CDR1 is SGHVS and CDR2 is FNYEAQ. The CDR3 protein is CASSTQGQGTGELFF. In DNA, the CDR3 is TGTGCCAGCAGCACCCAGGGACAGGGTACCGGGGAGCTGTTTTTT.

The chain combines TRBV4-1 with TRBJ1-5; unclear D gene. The CDR3 totals 13 residues. Trimming left V 6 bases short and J 7 bases short, with 13 bases between. In germline, CDR1 is MGHRA, CDR2 YSYEKL. CDR3 coding DNA: TGCGCCAGCAGTCAATCAGTGGGCCAGCCCCAGCATTTT. Translated, it gives CASSQSVGQPQHF.

V is TRBV5-6 and J is TRBJ2-1, with 8 bases identical to TRBD2. This CDR3 comprises 13 residues. Germline CDR1 SGHDT, CDR2 YYEEEE. Trimming cost V 2 bases and J 9 bases; bases outside gene matches: 4. CDR3 bases: TGTGCCAGCAGCTTAGCGGGAGTAGTTGAGCAGTTCTTC. This sequence encodes CASSLAGVVEQFF. Variable domain in full (rest from reference TRBV5-6 and TRBJ2-1): DAGVTQSPTHLIKTRGQQVTLRCSPKSGHDTVSWYQQALGQGPQFIFQYYEEEERQRGNFPDRFSGHQFPNYSSELNVNALLLGDSALYLCASSLAGVVEQFFGPGTRLTVL.

This clone is labeled as medium-sized. This chain uses TRBV4-1 with TRBJ1-4, with 9 bases lining up with TRBD1. CDR1 is MGHRA, CDR2 YSYEKL, per germline. The CDR3 loop spans 15 amino acids. The junction had 11 bases not matched to a gene; V was cut back by 7 bases and J by 8 bases. The CDR3: CASTRTGDEREKLFF. CDR3 DNA sequence: TGCGCCAGCACCAGGACAGGGGACGAGAGGGAAAAACTGTTTTTT.

The chain combines TRBV7-9 with TRBJ1-1, with 7 bases identical to TRBD1. After removal of 5 bases from V and 0 bases from J, the junction contained 6 bases not matched to a gene. The germline gives CDR1 SEHNR, CDR2 FQNEAQ (reference sequence). CDR3 length: 15 residues. In DNA form, the CDR3 reads TGTGCCAGCAGCCTCCAGGGGGGAATGAACACTGAAGCTTTCTTT. Its translation is CASSLQGGMNTEAFF.

The V gene is TRBV5-1, the J gene TRBJ1-1; TRBD1 matches 8 bases. After removal of 8 bases from V and 3 bases from J, the junction contained 6 bases not matched to a gene. The CDR3 spans 13 residues. Germline V lookup: CDR1 SGHRS, CDR2 YFSETQ. CDR3 region: CASNDRGYTEAFF. CDR3 DNA sequence: TGCGCCAGTAACGACAGGGGCTACACTGAAGCTTTCTTT.

The rearrangement joins TRBV2 to TRBJ2-7, with 7 bases identical to TRBD1. Germline-derived CDR1 and CDR2 are SNHLY and FYNNEI. Trimming removed 6 bases from V and 4 bases from J; junction bases left unmatched: 6. The CDR3 has 13 residues. In DNA, the CDR3 is TGTGCCAGCAGCCGGGACAGTAATTACGAGCAGTACTTC. It is translated as CASSRDSNYEQYF.

The chain employs TRBV7-8 and TRBJ2-3; 9 nucleotides align to TRBD2. CDR3 length equals 16 residues. The germline V gene has CDR1 SGHVS and CDR2 FQNEAQ. With V trimmed by 2 bases and J by 5 bases, 8 bases remained unmatched. CDR3 residues: CASSLLSGRPLDTQYF. CDR3 nucleotide sequence: TGTGCCAGCAGCTTATTAAGCGGGAGGCCCTTAGATACGCAGTATTTT.

The CDR3 DNA follows: TGTGCCAGCAGCCCGAACACGGGACTAGCGGGAGCCGGGGAGCTGTTTTTT. It codes for CASSPNTGLAGAGELFF. The genes are TRBV14 and TRBJ2-2, with 14 bases matching TRBD2. The CDR3 length is 17 residues. Germline-derived CDR1 and CDR2 are SGHDN and FVKESK. The trim removed 4 bases at V and 6 bases at J, leaving 7 bases unmatched.

The chain carries TRBV19 and TRBJ1-1; TRBD1 aligns across 10 bases. This CDR3 comprises 15 residues. V lost 4 bases, J lost 0 bases, and 2 bases stayed unmatched. Germline CDR1 LNHDA, CDR2 SQIVND (reference sequence). The CDR3 sequence: CASSTTGGMNTEAFF. The CDR3 nucleotides are TGTGCCAGTAGTACGACAGGGGGCATGAACACTGAAGCTTTCTTT.

The table lists this clone with a few counts. This sequence joins TRBV2 and TRBJ1-4, with D hard to call. CDR1 is SNHLY, CDR2 FYNNEI, per germline. The germline V and J ends were trimmed by 10 bases and 8 bases, with 17 bases remaining between them. CDR3 length: 13 residues. In DNA form, the CDR3 reads TGTGCCACCTCGGGTCCCACAACGGAAAAACTGTTTTTT. Protein product: CATSGPTTEKLFF.

This sequence joins TRBV9 and TRBJ2-1; possibly TRBD2 for D (6 bases). The CDR3 spans 15 residues. Germline loops: CDR1 SGDLS, CDR2 YYNGEE. Trimming pared 0 bases from V and 15 bases from J, leaving 22 bases between. DNA for the CDR3: TGTGCCAGCAGCGTAGGTGGGGGGTGGGGCAGGTGGATGTTCTTC. It is translated as CASSVGGGWGRWMFF.

This clone showed up just a few times. CDR3 nucleotide sequence: TGTGCCAGTCAACAGGAGATGAACACTGAAGCTTTCTTT. Protein sequence: CASQQEMNTEAFF. This chain links TRBV2 with TRBJ1-1; D is possibly TRBD1 (5 bases). Germline V gene sequence: CDR1 SNHLY, CDR2 FYNNEI. CDR3 size: 13 residues. Trimming shortened V by 9 bases and J by 0 bases, and 11 bases separated the two germline ends.

The chain carries TRBV11-3 and TRBJ2-5; the match to TRBD2 covers 9 bases. Germline V lookup: CDR1 SGHNT, CDR2 YENEEA. With V trimmed by 3 bases and J by 4 bases, 9 bases remained unmatched. The CDR3 loop spans 16 amino acids. The CDR3 nucleotides are TGTGCCAGCAGCTTCCCCGTAGCGGGAGCCGGAGAGACCCAGTACTTC. This encodes CASSFPVAGAGETQYF.